Below are 10 T cell receptor beta chains sequenced from a single sample in a study of glioma-infiltrating T cells (dated by TCRdb to the mid-2010s). Sequenced using an Illumina MiSeq. TCR alpha and beta CDR3 regions were amplified with the iRepertoire nested amplicon-rescue multiplex PCR (arm-PCR) platform from RNA. TCRdb cleaned the public reads at Q25 with fastp, built clones with MiXCR and kept in-frame beta chains. Rows with one shared CDR3 protein collapse into an entry with the most common genes and DNA. In all, the sample holds 300,000 to 400,000 distinct CDR3 sequences, and about two fifths of those were seen once. The biggest ten clones account for more than 10% of the sample. Material for sequencing was glioma tissue, nonneoplastic brain tissue, or PBMCs (not recorded which). These TCRs come from a human donor with low-grade glioma or glioblastoma, undergoing nonglioma brain surgery, or in good health (not recorded which).

A few counts support this clonotype. The rearrangement uses TRBV10-3 and TRBJ2-7; D not certain. This CDR3 has 13 amino acids. V gave up 10 bases and J gave up 2 bases, with 15 bases separating them. Germline values: CDR1 ENHRY, CDR2 SYGVKD. DNA for the CDR3: TGTGCCACCCAAAGAGGAGACACCTACGAGCAGTACTTC. Protein: CATQRGDTYEQYF.

This clonotype was detected many times. The V call is TRBV6-5, the J call TRBJ2-7; D might be TRBD1 (6 bases). CDR1 is MNHEY, CDR2 SVGAGI, per germline. The CDR3 covers 16 residues. The ends were cut back, 2 bases at V and 0 bases at J, with 14 bases in the middle. The CDR3 region is CASSYRRTVLSYEQYF. CDR3 DNA sequence: TGTGCCAGCAGTTACCGACGGACAGTTCTCTCCTACGAGCAGTACTTC.

This clonotype was observed once. The chain uses TRBV4-1 and TRBJ1-5, with D possibly being TRBD1 (5 bases). Germline values: CDR1 MGHRA, CDR2 YSYEKL. This CDR3 comprises 16 residues. V was cut by 4 bases and J by 3 bases, with 16 bases left in between. CDR3 DNA: TGCGCCAGCAGCCCGGACTATAGACAGATCAATCAGCCCCAGCATTTT. Amino acids: CASSPDYRQINQPQHF.

The J gene is TRBJ2-7, the V gene TRBV27, with D hard to call. The CDR3 runs to 15 residues. The germline V gene has CDR1 MNHEY and CDR2 SMNVEV (reference sequence). V shed 1 base and J shed 2 bases, with 12 bases lying between them. CDR3 nucleotide sequence: TGTGCCAGCAGTTTATTTCGGTTACGCACCTACGAGCAGTACTTC. Translating it yields CASSLFRLRTYEQYF.

J is TRBJ2-5 and V is TRBV7-9; the match to TRBD1 covers 8 bases. This CDR3 comprises 16 residues. The V gene's germline CDR1 is SEHNR and CDR2 FQNEAQ (reference sequence). The junction had 9 bases not matched to a gene; V was cut back by 2 bases and J by 4 bases. The CDR3 DNA reads TGTGCCAGCAGCTTAAATGCAGGGGGCAGAGGAGAGACCCAGTACTTC. Amino acids: CASSLNAGGRGETQYF.

This sequence joins TRBV4-1 and TRBJ2-3; 9 bases align to TRBD2. CDR3 length: 15 amino acids. CDR1 is MGHRA, CDR2 YSYEKL, per germline. V dropped 1 base and J dropped 6; count of bases not matched to a gene: 5. This chain's CDR3 is CASSQGLAGPDTQYF. The CDR3, as DNA: TGCGCCAGCAGCCAAGGCCTAGCGGGACCGGATACGCAGTATTTT.

This chain links TRBV12-3 or TRBV12-4 with TRBJ2-7; no clear D. CDR3 length: 13 amino acids. The V gene lost 1 base and the J gene lost 3 bases, with 7 bases spanning the gap. DNA of the CDR3: TGTGCCAGCAGTTTAGGGCAGCACTACGAGCAGTACTTC. Amino acids: CASSLGQHYEQYF.

This clonotype was picked up many times. The V call is TRBV28, the J call TRBJ1-1, with no clear D. Germline values: CDR1 MDHEN, CDR2 SYDVKM. This CDR3 spans 11 amino acids. The V end lost 8 bases, the J end lost 11 bases, and 15 bases lay between the germline ends. CDR3 residues: CASGEGERAFF. Here the CDR3 DNA reads TGTGCCAGCGGCGAGGGAGAGAGGGCTTTCTTT. The variable domain in full, completed from reference TRBV28 and TRBJ1-1, reads DVKVTQSSRYLVKRTGEKVFLECVQDMDHENMFWYRQDPGLGLRLIYFSYDVKMKEKGDIPEGYSVSREKKERFSLILESASTNQTSMYLCASGEGERAFFGQGTRLTVV.

Of note for this clonotype: It is likely a read error, because the conserved phenylalanine at the end of the CDR3 is missing. This chain joins TRBV15 and TRBJ2-7; D not resolved. The CDR3 consists of 16 residues. Trimming took off 0 bases at V and 2 bases at J, with 14 bases between the two ends. Germline V gene sequence: CDR1 LNHNV, CDR2 YYDKDF (reference sequence). The CDR3 sequence is CATSRDRTRIAYEQYL. The CDR3 DNA sequence: TGTGCCACCAGCAGAGATAGGACGAGGATTGCCTACGAGCAGTACCTC.

This clonotype has only a few counts. The V gene is TRBV29-1, the J gene TRBJ1-1; D call uncertain. The CDR3 is 12 amino acids. Trimming removed 7 bases from V and 6 bases from J, with 15 bases in between. CDR1 and CDR2 (germline): SQVTM, ANQGSEA. The CDR3: CSDRRAGSEAFF. The CDR3 coding sequence is TGCAGCGACCGGCGGGCAGGCTCTGAAGCTTTCTTT.